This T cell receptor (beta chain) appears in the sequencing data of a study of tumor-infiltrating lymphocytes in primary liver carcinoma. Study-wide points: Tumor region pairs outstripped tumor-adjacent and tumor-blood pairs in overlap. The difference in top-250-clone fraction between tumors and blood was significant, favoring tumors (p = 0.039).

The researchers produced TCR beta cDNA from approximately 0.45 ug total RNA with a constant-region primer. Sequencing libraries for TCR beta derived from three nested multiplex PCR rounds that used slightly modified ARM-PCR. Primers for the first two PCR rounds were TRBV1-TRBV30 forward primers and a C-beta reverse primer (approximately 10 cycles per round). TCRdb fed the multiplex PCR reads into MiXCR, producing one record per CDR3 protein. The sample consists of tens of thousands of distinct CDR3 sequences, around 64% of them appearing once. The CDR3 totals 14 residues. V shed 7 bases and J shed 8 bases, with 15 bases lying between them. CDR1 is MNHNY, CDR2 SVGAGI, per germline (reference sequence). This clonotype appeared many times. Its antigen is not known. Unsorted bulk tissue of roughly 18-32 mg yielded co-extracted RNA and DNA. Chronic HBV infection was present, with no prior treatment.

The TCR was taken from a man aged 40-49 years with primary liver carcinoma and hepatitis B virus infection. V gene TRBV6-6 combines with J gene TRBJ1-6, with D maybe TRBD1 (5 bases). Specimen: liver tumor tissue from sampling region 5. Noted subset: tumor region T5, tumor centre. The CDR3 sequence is CASTYGGRDSPLHF. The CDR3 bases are TGTGCCAGCACCTATGGGGGTCGAGATTCACCCCTCCACTTT.